These 12 T cell receptor beta chains came from one sample sequenced in a study of lymphopenia after photon versus proton radiotherapy. This table comes from immunoSEQ multiplex PCR, and its TCRdb copy is limited to in-frame clones, with some not included. This table holds about 53,000 clones, about four fifths found once. The sequenced sample was peripheral blood, obtained from a patient treated with photon-based radiotherapy. Source of these receptors: a man in his forties or fifties with gastric cancer.

The rearrangement uses TRBV20-1 and TRBJ2-1; no clear D. The CDR3 runs to 11 residues. V was cut by 0 bases and J by 9 bases, with 6 bases left in between. Germline values: CDR1 DFQATT, CDR2 SNEGSKA (reference sequence). The CDR3 spells CSARDQGEQFF. CDR3 nucleotide sequence: TGCAGTGCTAGAGATCAAGGTGAGCAGTTCTTC.

CDR3: CASSRGTGNTEAFF. For the CDR3, the DNA is TGTGCCAGCAGCCGAGGGACTGGGAACACTGAAGCTTTCTTT. This chain uses TRBV7-9 with TRBJ1-1; a possible D gene is TRBD1 (5 bases). Germline V gene sequence: CDR1 SEHNR, CDR2 FQNEAQ (reference sequence). Trimming shortened V by 5 bases and J by 1 base, and 11 bases separated the two germline ends. This CDR3 contains 14 residues.

The CDR3 region has the DNA TGCGCCAGCAGCCAAGTTGGGGGCGGCGGCGGGTACAATGAGCAGTTCTTC. This encodes CASSQVGGGGGYNEQFF. The V call is TRBV4-1, the J call TRBJ2-1; a weak D match, TRBD1 (6 bases). Germline V lookup: CDR1 MGHRA, CDR2 YSYEKL. Trimming removed 1 base at V and 4 bases at J, with 17 bases between. The CDR3 extends over 17 amino acids.

The J gene is TRBJ2-2, the V gene TRBV7-9; no firm D call. Germline CDR1 reads SEHNR; CDR2 reads FQNEAQ (reference sequence). The CDR3 has 13 residues. Trimming took off 0 bases at V and 5 bases at J, with 4 bases between the two ends. CDR3 nucleotides: TGTGCCAGCAGCTTAGCGAGGACCGGGGAGCTGTTTTTT. Translated, it gives CASSLARTGELFF.

The chain couples TRBV7-9 to TRBJ1-1; D possibly corresponds to TRBD1 (5 bases). Trimming removed 1 base from V and 4 bases from J, with 16 bases in between. Germline loops: CDR1 SEHNR, CDR2 FQNEAQ (reference sequence). The CDR3 length is 16 residues. The DNA of the CDR3 is TGTGCCAGCAGCTTAGTCGGGCAGGGTCGGGGCACTGAAGCTTTCTTT. Translation gives CASSLVGQGRGTEAFF.

The chain couples TRBV4-2 to TRBJ1-1, with D possibly TRBD1 on 5 matching bases. V lost 1 base to trimming and J lost 6 bases, with 12 bases between them. This CDR3 is built from 14 residues. Germline CDR1 LGHNA, CDR2 YNFKEQ. CDR3 coding DNA: TGTGCCAGCAGCCAAGGGGGGGAGAGCGCTGAAGCTTTCTTT. It specifies CASSQGGESAEAFF.

The chain has TRBV28 and TRBJ1-1; D not resolved. The ends were cut back, 4 bases at V and 4 bases at J, with 1 base in the middle. Germline V gives CDR1 MDHEN, CDR2 SYDVKM. This CDR3 is built from 10 residues. CDR3 sequence (DNA): TGTGCCAGCAGTTCCACTGAAGCTTTCTTT. This gives the protein CASSSTEAFF. Full variable domain (remainder filled in from reference TRBV28 and TRBJ1-1): DVKVTQSSRYLVKRTGEKVFLECVQDMDHENMFWYRQDPGLGLRLIYFSYDVKMKEKGDIPEGYSVSREKKERFSLILESASTNQTSMYLCASSSTEAFFGQGTRLTVV.

V is TRBV25-1 and J is TRBJ2-7; TRBD2 matches at 8 bases. Germline CDR1 MGHDK, CDR2 SYGVNS. The V gene end was trimmed by 3 bases and the J gene end by 3 bases; junction bases not matched to a gene: 10. The length of the CDR3 is 16 residues. Here the CDR3 DNA reads TGTGCCAGCAGTGACCAGGAGGACAGCGGGAGCTACGAGCAGTACTTC. Translated, it gives CASSDQEDSGSYEQYF.

V gene TRBV19 combines with J gene TRBJ1-1, with TRBD1 as a possible D gene (6 bases). Germline CDR1 is LNHDA and CDR2 is SQIVND (reference sequence). Trimming shortened V by 0 bases and J by 3 bases, and 8 bases separated the two germline ends. This CDR3 contains 14 residues. CDR3 region: CASSIDTGYTEAFF. Written as DNA, the CDR3 is TGTGCCAGTAGTATAGATACAGGGTACACTGAAGCTTTCTTT.

CDR3 coding DNA: TGTGCCAGCAGCGCCCGGACTAGCGGGAGTAGGGATACGCAGTATTTT. Translation gives CASSARTSGSRDTQYF. This chain uses TRBV9 with TRBJ2-3; 13 nucleotides agree with TRBD2. J gave up 6 bases and V 3 bases, and 7 bases lay outside the gene matches. CDR3 size: 16 residues. Germline V gene lookup returns CDR1 SGDLS and CDR2 YYNGEE.

V usage is TRBV7-9 and J usage is TRBJ2-2; TRBD1 might be the D (6 bases). The CDR3 covers 15 residues. The V end lost 5 bases, the J end lost 7 bases, and 17 bases lay between the germline ends. From germline, CDR1 is SEHNR and CDR2 FQNEAQ (reference sequence). The CDR3 DNA is TGTGCCAGCAGCAACAGGGTTCAGAGCGGCGGGGAGCTGTTTTTT. Protein: CASSNRVQSGGELFF.

The rearrangement joins TRBV5-5 to TRBJ2-4; 8 bases are a match to TRBD1. V dropped 0 bases and J dropped 9; count of bases not matched to a gene: 8. The CDR3 runs 15 residues. Germline V gene data show CDR1 as SGHKS and CDR2 as YYEKEE (reference sequence). This CDR3 is CASSLGNQGARIQYF. The CDR3 coding sequence is TGTGCCAGCAGCTTGGGAAATCAGGGGGCCCGCATTCAGTACTTC.